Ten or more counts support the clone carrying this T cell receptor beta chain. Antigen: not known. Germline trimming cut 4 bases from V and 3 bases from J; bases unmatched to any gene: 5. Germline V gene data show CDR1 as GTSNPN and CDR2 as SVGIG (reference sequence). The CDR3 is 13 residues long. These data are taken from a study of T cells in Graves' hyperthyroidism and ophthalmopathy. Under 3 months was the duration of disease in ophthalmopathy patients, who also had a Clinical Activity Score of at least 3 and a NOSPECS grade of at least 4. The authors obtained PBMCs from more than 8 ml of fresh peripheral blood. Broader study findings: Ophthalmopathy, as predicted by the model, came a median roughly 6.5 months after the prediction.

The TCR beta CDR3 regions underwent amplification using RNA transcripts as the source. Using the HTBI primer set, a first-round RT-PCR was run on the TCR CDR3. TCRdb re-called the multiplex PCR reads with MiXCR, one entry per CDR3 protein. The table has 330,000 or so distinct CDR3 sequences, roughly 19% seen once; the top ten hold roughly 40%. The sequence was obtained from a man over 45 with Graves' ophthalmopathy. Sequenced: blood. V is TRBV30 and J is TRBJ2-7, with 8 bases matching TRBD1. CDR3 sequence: CAWIDRGHYEQYF. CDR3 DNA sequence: TGTGCCTGGATCGACAGGGGACACTACGAGCAGTACTTC.